Presented here are 16 T cell receptor beta chains from one specimen sequenced in a study of T cell repertoires in cytomegalovirus infection. Via MiXCR, TCRdb re-called the reads, giving one row per CDR3 protein. The sample has about 60,000 distinct CDR3 sequences, over 15% seen once. Their specific antigens are unknown. The input for sequencing was CD8+ T cells from cultured PBMCs, taken from culture after CMV antigen stimulation. These receptors were taken from a human donor in good health (CMV status not recorded). Some clones in this sample may be carry-over from other donors' samples.

This chain joins TRBV12-3 or TRBV12-4 and TRBJ2-3; D ambiguous. V lost 6 bases and J 4 bases, leaving 8 bases between the germline ends. CDR3 length: 12 residues. CDR3 amino acids: CASRDHPDTQYF. CDR3 nucleotides: TGTGCCAGCAGGGACCACCCAGATACGCAGTATTTT.

This clonotype came up a few times. The V call is TRBV2, the J call TRBJ2-3; D ambiguous. Germline CDR1 and CDR2: SNHLY and FYNNEI. This CDR3 comprises 16 residues. Trimming removed 8 bases from V and 6 bases from J, with 24 bases in between. The CDR3 sequence: CASVTNFLALGDTQYF. The CDR3 coding sequence is TGTGCCAGCGTGACCAACTTCCTGGCCTTGGGGGATACGCAGTATTTT.

This clonotype came up many times. The chain recombines TRBV28 with TRBJ2-1, with D hard to call. V lost 7 bases to trimming and J lost 7 bases, with 14 bases between them. From germline, CDR1 is MDHEN and CDR2 SYDVKM. This CDR3 is 13 amino acids long. The CDR3 DNA sequence: TGTGCCAGCACTAACATCCCTCGGAATGAGCAGTTCTTC. Its protein is CASTNIPRNEQFF.

This clonotype was detected only a few times. The chain employs TRBV4-3 and TRBJ1-6, with D maybe TRBD1 (5 bases). The CDR3 is 15 residues long. Trimming took 0 bases from V and 10 from J, leaving 13 bases between them. CDR1 and CDR2 (germline): LGHNA, YSLEER. The CDR3 spells CASSQDTGFVSPLHF. The CDR3 nucleotides read TGCGCCAGCAGCCAAGATACAGGTTTTGTCTCACCCCTCCACTTT.

In this sample, this clonotype turned up many times. V usage is TRBV7-2 and J usage is TRBJ2-1; D is uncertain. Germline V gives CDR1 SGHTA, CDR2 FQGNSA. The length of the CDR3 is 12 residues. Trimming cost V 1 base and J 7 bases, with 5 bases left between them. The DNA for the CDR3 is TGTGCCAGCAGCTTAGGGTGGAATGAGCAGTTCTTC. This encodes CASSLGWNEQFF.

V and J are TRBV7-2 and TRBJ2-5, with TRBD2 matching 9 bases. Germline CDR1 and CDR2: SGHTA and FQGNSA. This CDR3 has 17 residues. The J segment lost 4 bases and the V segment lost 2 bases, leaving 11 bases of the junction unmatched. CDR3 loop: CASSLWGSGRWGETQYF. CDR3 sequence (DNA): TGTGCCAGCAGCTTATGGGGTAGCGGGAGATGGGGAGAGACCCAGTACTTC.

This clonotype appeared a few times. V is TRBV7-8 and J is TRBJ2-1, with 8 bases that match TRBD2. Germline V CDR1 and CDR2: SGHVS, FQNEAQ. This CDR3 contains 18 residues. V gave up 0 bases and J gave up 0 bases; unmatched junction bases: 7. The CDR3 DNA is TGTGCCAGCAGCTTAGCGCTCCCTAGCGGGCGCTCCTACAATGAGCAGTTCTTC. It is translated as CASSLALPSGRSYNEQFF. The full variable domain, its missing parts supplied by reference TRBV7-8 and TRBJ2-1, is GAGVSQSPRYKVAKRGQDVALRCDPISGHVSLFWYQQALGQGPEFLTYFQNEAQLDKSGLPSDRFFAERPEGSVSTLKIQRTQQEDSAVYLCASSLALPSGRSYNEQFFGPGTRLTVL.

The chain joins TRBV7-6 to TRBJ2-3, with TRBD2 matching 9 bases. CDR1 is SGHVS, CDR2 FNYEAQ, per germline. The J segment lost 5 bases and the V segment lost 3 bases, leaving 9 bases of the junction unmatched. CDR3 length: 16 residues. The CDR3 region is CASSFLAGDLRDTQYF. The CDR3 DNA reads TGTGCCAGCAGCTTCTTAGCGGGGGACCTCCGAGATACGCAGTATTTT.

This clonotype was seen a handful of times. DNA for the CDR3: TGTGCCAGCAGCTTCTCTAACAATGAGCAGTTCTTC. Its protein is CASSFSNNEQFF. The J gene is TRBJ2-1, the V gene TRBV11-1; D is uncertain. Germline V lookup: CDR1 SGHAT, CDR2 FQDESV (reference sequence). This CDR3 spans 12 amino acids. Trimming took 3 bases from V and 5 from J, leaving 5 bases between them.

This chain joins TRBV27 and TRBJ2-5; D gene uncertain. The CDR3 totals 14 residues. V was trimmed by 3 bases and J by 0 bases, leaving 8 bases between them. The V gene's germline CDR1 is MNHEY and CDR2 SMNVEV (reference sequence). The CDR3 sequence: CASSLYRYQETQYF. CDR3 bases: TGTGCCAGCAGTTTGTACAGATACCAAGAGACCCAGTACTTC.

The chain joins TRBV5-4 to TRBJ1-5; 8 nucleotides align to TRBD1. With V trimmed by 4 bases and J by 2 bases, 5 bases remained unmatched. This CDR3 comprises 15 residues. CDR1 SGHNT and CDR2 YYREEE come from the germline V gene (reference sequence). Here the CDR3 DNA reads TGTGCCAGCAGCAGCCCGGGACAGGGCAATCAGCCCCAGCATTTT. Translating gives CASSSPGQGNQPQHF. Full variable domain (missing parts from reference TRBV5-4 and TRBJ1-5): ETGVTQSPTHLIKTRGQQVTLRCSSQSGHNTVSWYQQALGQGPQFIFQYYREEENGRGNFPPRFSGLQFPNYSSELNVNALELDDSALYLCASSSPGQGNQPQHFGDGTRLSIL.

As regards this clonotype: The junction and the germline gene differ at one end; a read error may be behind it. V gene TRBV15 combines with J gene TRBJ1-1; 8 bases agree with TRBD1. Germline lookup yields CDR1 LNHNV and CDR2 YYDKDF (reference sequence). The CDR3 totals 12 residues. The CDR3 loop is CATRTGYTEAFF. The CDR3, as DNA: TGTGCCACCCGGACAGGGTACACTGAAGCTTTTTTT.

V usage is TRBV12-3 or TRBV12-4 and J usage is TRBJ2-7; 7 bases match TRBD2. This CDR3 is built from 16 residues. Trimming cost V 5 bases and J 5 bases; bases outside gene matches: 15. The CDR3 region has the DNA TGTGCCAGCAGTCCACCGGGGGGTAGCGGGCTCGACGAGCAGTACTTC. Its translation: CASSPPGGSGLDEQYF.

The chain joins TRBV12-3 or TRBV12-4 to TRBJ2-7, with 7 bases identical to TRBD1. The CDR3 covers 16 residues. The V gene end was trimmed by 6 bases and the J gene end by 4 bases; junction bases not matched to a gene: 15. In DNA form, the CDR3 reads TGTGCCAGCAGCCAGGTCCGGGACAGCCGACCTTACGAGCAGTACTTC. Translated, it gives CASSQVRDSRPYEQYF.

This clonotype was found a few times. This chain joins TRBV6-6 and TRBJ1-1; D remains unclear. The length of the CDR3 is 16 residues. V was shortened by 0 bases and J by 3 bases, with 14 bases between the two germline ends. Looked up from germline, CDR1 is MNHNY and CDR2 is SVGAGI (reference sequence). The CDR3 sequence is CASSYSFEGADTEAFF. The CDR3 DNA is TGTGCCAGCAGTTACTCGTTCGAGGGTGCGGACACTGAAGCTTTCTTT.

This sequence joins TRBV7-2 and TRBJ2-3; TRBD2 matches 14 bases. The CDR3 consists of 18 residues. CDR1 and CDR2 (germline): SGHTA, FQGNSA. V shed 1 base, J shed 1 base, and the junction held 4 bases outside the gene matches. The CDR3 reads CASSLGTSGRRRTDTQYF. In DNA form, the CDR3 reads TGTGCCAGCAGCTTAGGGACTAGCGGGAGGAGACGCACAGATACGCAGTATTTT.